This T cell receptor beta chain was profiled in a study of regulatory T cells in long-lasting Graves disease. Germline assignment: CDR1 DFQATT and CDR2 SNEGSKA (reference sequence). The CDR3 runs to 14 residues. Trimming pared 6 bases from V and 0 bases from J, leaving 13 bases between. Time point specified: newly diagnosed GD, antithyroid drugs for less than 3 months. PBMC RNA served as the TCR library source. Study-level points and caveats: Persistent Graves' patients showed less TCR diversity than newly diagnosed patients showed.

Building of the TCR beta libraries involved iRepertoire HTBI primers and Arm-PCR of CDR3 regions. Using its own MiXCR run on the multiplex PCR reads, TCRdb lists one record per CDR3 protein. The table has some 600,000 distinct CDR3 sequences, roughly a sixth seen once. This clonotype was observed many times. Its antigen is unidentified. This sample also belongs to another study, concerning T cells in Graves' hyperthyroidism and ophthalmopathy. That report notes: Uncontrolled infection, other autoimmune disease, pregnancy or lactation led to exclusion. The model forecast ophthalmopathy, anticipating it by a median approximately 6 months before onset.

The chain links TRBV20-1 to TRBJ2-3, with D perhaps TRBD2 (5 bases). Sequencing used peripheral blood mononuclear cells (PBMCs), obtained at new diagnosis, from a patient treated with antithyroid drugs. The receptor's source is a man between 18 and 29 years old with Graves disease. CDR3 DNA sequence: TGCAGTGCCCTGGACTCCTGGAGCACAGATACGCAGTATTTT. Translated, it gives CSALDSWSTDTQYF.